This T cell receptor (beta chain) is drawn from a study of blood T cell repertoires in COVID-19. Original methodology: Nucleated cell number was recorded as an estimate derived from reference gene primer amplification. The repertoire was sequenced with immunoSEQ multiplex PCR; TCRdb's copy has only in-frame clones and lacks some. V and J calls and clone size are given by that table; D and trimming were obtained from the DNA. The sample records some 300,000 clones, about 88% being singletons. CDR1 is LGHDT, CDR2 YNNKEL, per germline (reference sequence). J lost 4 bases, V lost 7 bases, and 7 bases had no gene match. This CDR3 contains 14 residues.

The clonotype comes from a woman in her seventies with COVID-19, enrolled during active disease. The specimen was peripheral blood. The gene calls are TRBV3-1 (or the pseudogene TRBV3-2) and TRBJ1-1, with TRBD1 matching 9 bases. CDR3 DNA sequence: TGTGCCAGCACCAAGACAGGGGGGAGCACTGAAGCTTTCTTT. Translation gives CASTKTGGSTEAFF.